Below, 15 T cell receptor beta chains from the same sample are listed, as sequenced in a study of identical twins. TCRdb re-called the 5' RACE reads with MiXCR, one entry per CDR3 protein. The profile covers about 810,000 distinct CDR3 sequences, with more than 9% appearing a single time and 1.5% to 2% taken by the ten largest. The same data also contributed to another study, on yellow fever vaccine responses in identical twins.

The sample was PBMCs. Receptors were obtained from a woman aged 18-30 years in good health.

This clonotype was counted ten times or more. The chain is built from TRBV20-1 and TRBJ1-1; the match to TRBD1 covers 8 bases. The V gene's germline CDR1 is DFQATT and CDR2 SNEGSKA (reference sequence). The CDR3 runs to 10 residues. Unmatched junction bases numbered 4, after V lost 6 bases and J lost 10 bases. This CDR3 reads CSATTGAAFF. The CDR3 nucleotides read TGCAGTGCCACGACAGGGGCAGCTTTCTTT.

V usage is TRBV9 and J usage is TRBJ1-2; D gene unclear. V lost 0 bases and J 4 bases, leaving 10 bases between the germline ends. Germline assignment: CDR1 SGDLS and CDR2 YYNGEE. The CDR3 length is 14 residues. The CDR3 here is CASSVGGSSYGYTF. The CDR3 DNA reads as TGTGCCAGCAGCGTAGGAGGCAGCTCCTATGGCTACACCTTC.

This clonotype has just a few counts. This chain links TRBV28 with TRBJ2-7; no clear D gene. The CDR3 runs to 16 residues. Germline CDR1 MDHEN, CDR2 SYDVKM. Between the trimmed V and J ends, which lost 5 bases and 4 bases, there was a span of 21 bases. Here the CDR3 reads CASSNFIRTEKYEQYV. The CDR3 nucleotides read TGTGCCAGCAGTAACTTCATTCGGACGGAGAAATACGAGCAGTACGTC.

This clonotype was counted many times. The chain uses TRBV2 and TRBJ1-2, with D unclear. This CDR3 spans 12 amino acids. Germline V gene lookup returns CDR1 SNHLY and CDR2 FYNNEI. Trimming stripped 1 base from V and 5 bases from J, with 5 bases between. CDR3 sequence (DNA): TGTGCCAGCAGTGAAGGGGGATATGGCTACACCTTC. Translation gives CASSEGGYGYTF.

This clonotype was detected many times. The CDR3, as DNA: TGTGCCAGCAGCTTAGGTATGGGTGGCTACGAGCAGTACTTC. This encodes CASSLGMGGYEQYF. The rearrangement joins TRBV7-8 to TRBJ2-7; no firm D call. The CDR3 has 14 residues. Looked up from germline, CDR1 is SGHVS and CDR2 is FQNEAQ. With 1 base removed from V and 3 bases from J, the gap between germline ends came to 10 bases. The variable domain in full, with the rest retrieved from reference TRBV7-8 and TRBJ2-7, is GAGVSQSPRYKVAKRGQDVALRCDPISGHVSLFWYQQALGQGPEFLTYFQNEAQLDKSGLPSDRFFAERPEGSVSTLKIQRTQQEDSAVYLCASSLGMGGYEQYFGPGTRLTVT.

The chain couples TRBV3-1 to TRBJ2-1; TRBD2 matches 7 bases. Germline CDR1 reads LGHDT; CDR2 reads YNNKEL (reference sequence). V was pared by 4 bases and J by 5 bases, with 11 bases of the junction left unmatched. The length of the CDR3 is 16 residues. Written as DNA, the CDR3 is TGTGCCAGCAGCCGCCCGACTAGCCTAACTAACAATGAGCAGTTCTTC. Translated, it gives CASSRPTSLTNNEQFF.

This clonotype was picked up a small number of times. This chain connects TRBV12-3 or TRBV12-4 to TRBJ2-3; D is ambiguous. V was trimmed by 8 bases and J by 2 bases, leaving 11 bases between them. This CDR3 has 13 residues. The CDR3 region has the DNA TGTGCCAGCGGGGTACCTCTCACAGATACGCAGTATTTT. Translation gives CASGVPLTDTQYF.

V is TRBV5-5 and J is TRBJ2-1; D call uncertain. Germline assignment: CDR1 SGHKS and CDR2 YYEKEE (reference sequence). This CDR3 is built from 14 residues. Trimming stripped 2 bases from V and 6 bases from J, with 12 bases between. CDR3 amino acids: CASSFLTPPNEQFF. The CDR3 nucleotides read TGTGCCAGCAGCTTCCTCACCCCCCCCAATGAGCAGTTCTTC.

The gene calls are TRBV10-3 and TRBJ2-1; perhaps TRBD2 as D (6 bases). Germline-derived CDR1 and CDR2 are ENHRY and SYGVKD. V lost 6 bases, J lost 2 bases, and 20 bases lay in between. The CDR3 is 17 amino acids. The CDR3 sequence: CAISPTLVAGTYNEQFF. The CDR3 bases are TGTGCCATCAGCCCTACCCTCGTTGCGGGAACCTACAATGAGCAGTTCTTC.

This clonotype was recorded a few times. This rearrangement joins TRBV7-9 to TRBJ1-1, with D uncertain. V was pared by 4 bases and J by 2 bases, with 14 bases between. The CDR3 extends over 15 amino acids. The germline V gene encodes CDR1 SEHNR and CDR2 FQNEAQ (reference sequence). This CDR3 is CASSYPPPLNTEAFF. As DNA, the CDR3 is TGTGCCAGCAGCTACCCTCCCCCGCTAAACACTGAAGCTTTCTTT.

The V and J genes are TRBV20-1 and TRBJ2-3, with D perhaps matching TRBD1 (6 bases). This CDR3 contains 13 residues. V was clipped by 5 bases and J by 5 bases, with 14 bases between them. Looked up from germline, CDR1 is DFQATT and CDR2 is SNEGSKA (reference sequence). The CDR3 region is CSAEIWTEDTQYF. The CDR3 region has the DNA TGCAGTGCTGAAATCTGGACAGAAGATACGCAGTATTTT.

There are a few counts of this clonotype. The CDR3, as DNA: TGCAGTGCTACAATACAGGGGAAAGGGAATCAGCCCCAGCATTTT. Translated: CSATIQGKGNQPQHF. The genes are TRBV20-1 and TRBJ1-5, with 7 bases identical to TRBD1. The ends lost 4 bases at V and 4 bases at J; junction bases unmatched: 10. Germline values: CDR1 DFQATT, CDR2 SNEGSKA (reference sequence). The CDR3 is made up of 15 amino acids.

The chain recombines TRBV5-1 with TRBJ1-1; maybe TRBD1 (5 bases). CDR3 length: 15 amino acids. In germline, CDR1 is SGHRS, CDR2 YFSETQ. The V and J ends lost 2 bases and 1 base respectively, with 12 bases between them. Here the CDR3 reads CASSFGAFRNTEAFF. CDR3 bases: TGCGCCAGCAGCTTTGGGGCCTTCCGGAACACTGAAGCTTTCTTT. Based on the CDR3 plus reference TRBV5-1 and TRBJ1-1, the full variable domain is KAGVTQTPRYLIKTRGQQVTLSCSPISGHRSVSWYQQTPGQGLQFLFEYFSETQRNKGNFPGRFSGRQFSNSRSEMNVSTLELGDSALYLCASSFGAFRNTEAFFGQGTRLTVV.

This clonotype was counted only a few times. The chain's CDR3 is CASSRTTSVGDGEQFF. The DNA for the CDR3 is TGTGCCAGCAGCCGAACCACTAGCGTGGGGGACGGTGAGCAGTTCTTC. The chain carries TRBV3-1 and TRBJ2-1; 7 nucleotides agree with TRBD2. The CDR3 spans 16 residues. The germline V gene has CDR1 LGHDT and CDR2 YNNKEL (reference sequence). With 4 bases clipped from V and 9 bases from J, the junction kept 15 bases outside the gene matches.

The chain couples TRBV10-3 to TRBJ1-1; TRBD1 matches at 10 bases. This CDR3 spans 16 amino acids. After removal of 2 bases from V and 5 bases from J, the junction contained 8 bases not matched to a gene. Germline lookup yields CDR1 ENHRY and CDR2 SYGVKD. The CDR3 here is CAISEATGGLRTEAFF. The CDR3 DNA follows: TGTGCCATCAGTGAGGCGACAGGGGGCCTGAGGACTGAAGCTTTCTTT.